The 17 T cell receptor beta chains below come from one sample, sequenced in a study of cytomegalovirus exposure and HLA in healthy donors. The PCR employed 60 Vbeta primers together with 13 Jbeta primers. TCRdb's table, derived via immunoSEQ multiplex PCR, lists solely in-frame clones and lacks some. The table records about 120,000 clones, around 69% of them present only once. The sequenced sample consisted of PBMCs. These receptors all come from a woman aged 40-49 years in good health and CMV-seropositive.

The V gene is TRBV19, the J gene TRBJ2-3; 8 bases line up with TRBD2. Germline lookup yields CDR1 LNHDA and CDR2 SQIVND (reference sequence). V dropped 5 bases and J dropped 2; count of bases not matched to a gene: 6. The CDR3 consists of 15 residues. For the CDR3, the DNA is TGTGCCAGTAGTTCCGTAGCGGGGCCCACAGATACGCAGTATTTT. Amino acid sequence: CASSSVAGPTDTQYF.

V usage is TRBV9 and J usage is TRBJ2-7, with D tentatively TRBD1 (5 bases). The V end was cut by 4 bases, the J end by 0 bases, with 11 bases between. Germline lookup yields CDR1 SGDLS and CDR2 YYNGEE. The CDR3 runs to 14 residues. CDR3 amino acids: CASSPHRLSYEQYF. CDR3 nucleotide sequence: TGTGCCAGCAGCCCTCACAGGCTCTCCTACGAGCAGTACTTC. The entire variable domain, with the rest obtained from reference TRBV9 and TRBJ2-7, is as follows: DSGVTQTPKHLITATGQRVTLRCSPRSGDLSVYWYQQSLDQGLQFLIQYYNGEERAKGNILERFSAQQFPDLHSELNLSSLELGDSALYFCASSPHRLSYEQYFGPGTRLTVT.

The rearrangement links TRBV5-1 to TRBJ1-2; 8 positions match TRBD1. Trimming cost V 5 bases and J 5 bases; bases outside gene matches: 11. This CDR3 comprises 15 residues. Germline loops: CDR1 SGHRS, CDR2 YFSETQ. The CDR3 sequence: CASRTPGTGTYGYTF. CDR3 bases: TGCGCCAGCAGGACACCAGGGACAGGCACTTATGGCTACACCTTC.

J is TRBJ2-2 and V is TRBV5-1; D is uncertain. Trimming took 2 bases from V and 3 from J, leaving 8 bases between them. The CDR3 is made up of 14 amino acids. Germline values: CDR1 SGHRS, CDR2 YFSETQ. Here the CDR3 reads CASSLGAHTGELFF. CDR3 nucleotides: TGCGCCAGCAGCTTAGGAGCCCACACCGGGGAGCTGTTTTTT.

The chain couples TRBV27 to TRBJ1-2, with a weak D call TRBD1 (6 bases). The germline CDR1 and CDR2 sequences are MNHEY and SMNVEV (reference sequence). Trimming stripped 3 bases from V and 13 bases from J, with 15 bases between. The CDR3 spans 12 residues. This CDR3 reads CASSLLVRGSTF. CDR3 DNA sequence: TGTGCCAGCAGTTTGCTAGTCAGGGGAAGCACCTTC.

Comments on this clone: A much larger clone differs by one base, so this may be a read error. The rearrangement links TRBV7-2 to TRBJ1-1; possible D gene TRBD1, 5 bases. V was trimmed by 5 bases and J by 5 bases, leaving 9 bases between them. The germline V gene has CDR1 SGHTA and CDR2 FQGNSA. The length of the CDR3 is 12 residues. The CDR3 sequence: CASSPRGTEAFF. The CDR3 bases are TGTGCCAGCAGCCCTCGGGGGACTGAAGCTTTCTTT.

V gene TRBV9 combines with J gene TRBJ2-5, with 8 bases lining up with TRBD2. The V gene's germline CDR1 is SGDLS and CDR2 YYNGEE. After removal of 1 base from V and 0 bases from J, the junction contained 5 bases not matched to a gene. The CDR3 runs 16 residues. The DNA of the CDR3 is TGTGCCAGCAGCGTAAGGGCTAGCGGGCACCAAGAGACCCAGTACTTC. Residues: CASSVRASGHQETQYF.

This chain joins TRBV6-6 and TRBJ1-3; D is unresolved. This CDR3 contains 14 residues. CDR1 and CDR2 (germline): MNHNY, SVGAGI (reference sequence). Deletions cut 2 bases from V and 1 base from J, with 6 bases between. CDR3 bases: TGTGCCAGCAGTTACGTCCAGTCTGGAAACACCATATATTTT. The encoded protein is CASSYVQSGNTIYF.

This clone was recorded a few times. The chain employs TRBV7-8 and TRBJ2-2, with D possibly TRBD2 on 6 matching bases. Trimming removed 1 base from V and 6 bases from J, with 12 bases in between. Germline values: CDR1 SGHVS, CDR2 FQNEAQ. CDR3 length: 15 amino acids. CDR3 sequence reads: CASSLGLVYAGELFF. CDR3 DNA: TGTGCCAGCAGCTTAGGACTAGTATACGCCGGGGAGCTGTTTTTT.

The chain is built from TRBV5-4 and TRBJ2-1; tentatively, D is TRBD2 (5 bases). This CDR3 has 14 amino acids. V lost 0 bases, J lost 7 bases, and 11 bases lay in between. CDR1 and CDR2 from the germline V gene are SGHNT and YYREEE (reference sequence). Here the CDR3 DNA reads TGTGCCAGCAGCTTGGGTACTAGTATGAATGAGCAGTTCTTC. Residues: CASSLGTSMNEQFF.

CDR3 DNA sequence: TGTGCTAGTGGATTCACAGCGCCTTCGGGGAAGGAGCAGTACTTC. It yields the protein CASGFTAPSGKEQYF. The chain links TRBV12-5 to TRBJ2-7; tentatively, D is TRBD2 (5 bases). The CDR3 is 15 residues long. V dropped 6 bases and J dropped 7 bases, with 22 bases sitting between them. Germline V gene lookup returns CDR1 LGHNT and CDR2 FRNRAP.

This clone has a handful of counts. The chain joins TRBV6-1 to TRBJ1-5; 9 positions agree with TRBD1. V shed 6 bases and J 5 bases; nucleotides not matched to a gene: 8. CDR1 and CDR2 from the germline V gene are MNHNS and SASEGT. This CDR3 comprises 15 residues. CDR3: CASRPGQGGDQPQHF. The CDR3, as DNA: TGTGCCAGCAGGCCGGGACAGGGAGGGGATCAGCCCCAGCATTTT.

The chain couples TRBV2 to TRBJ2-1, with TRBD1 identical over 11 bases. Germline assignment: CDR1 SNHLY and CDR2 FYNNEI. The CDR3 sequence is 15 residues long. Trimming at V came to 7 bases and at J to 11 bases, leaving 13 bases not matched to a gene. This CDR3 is CASNRDRGISQQQFF. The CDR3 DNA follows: TGTGCCAGCAATAGGGACAGGGGGATAAGCCAGCAGCAGTTCTTC. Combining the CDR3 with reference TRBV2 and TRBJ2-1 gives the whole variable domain EPEVTQTPSHQVTQMGQEVILRCVPISNHLYFYWYRQILGQKVEFLVSFYNNEISEKSEIFDDQFSVERPDGSNFTLKIRSTKLEDSAMYFCASNRDRGISQQQFFGPGTRLTVL.

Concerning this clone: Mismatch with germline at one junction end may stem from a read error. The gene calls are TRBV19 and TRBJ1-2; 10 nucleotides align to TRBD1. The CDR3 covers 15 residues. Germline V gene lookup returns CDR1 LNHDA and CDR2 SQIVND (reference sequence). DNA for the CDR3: TGTGCCAGTAGCAGACAGGGGACAGGGGTCTATGGCTACCCCTTC. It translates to CASSRQGTGVYGYPF.

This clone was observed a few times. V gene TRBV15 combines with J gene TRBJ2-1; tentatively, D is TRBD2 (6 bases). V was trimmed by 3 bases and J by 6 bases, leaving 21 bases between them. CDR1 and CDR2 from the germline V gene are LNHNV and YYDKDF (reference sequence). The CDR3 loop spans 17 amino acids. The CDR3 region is CATSSGSRGILGNEQFF. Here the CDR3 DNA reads TGTGCCACCAGCAGTGGCTCACGGGGGATTTTAGGCAATGAGCAGTTCTTC.

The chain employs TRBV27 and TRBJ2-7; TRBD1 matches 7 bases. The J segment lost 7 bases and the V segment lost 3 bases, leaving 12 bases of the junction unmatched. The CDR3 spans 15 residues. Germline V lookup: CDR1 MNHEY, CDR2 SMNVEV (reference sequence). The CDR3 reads CASSFERTGAGEQYF. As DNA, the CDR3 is TGTGCCAGCAGTTTCGAACGAACAGGGGCTGGGGAGCAGTACTTC.

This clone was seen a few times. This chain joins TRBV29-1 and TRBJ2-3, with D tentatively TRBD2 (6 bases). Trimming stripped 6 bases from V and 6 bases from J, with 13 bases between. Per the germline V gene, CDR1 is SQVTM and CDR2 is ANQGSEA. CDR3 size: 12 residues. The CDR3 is CSVQTSLDTQYF. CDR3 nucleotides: TGCAGCGTCCAGACTAGTCTGGATACGCAGTATTTT.